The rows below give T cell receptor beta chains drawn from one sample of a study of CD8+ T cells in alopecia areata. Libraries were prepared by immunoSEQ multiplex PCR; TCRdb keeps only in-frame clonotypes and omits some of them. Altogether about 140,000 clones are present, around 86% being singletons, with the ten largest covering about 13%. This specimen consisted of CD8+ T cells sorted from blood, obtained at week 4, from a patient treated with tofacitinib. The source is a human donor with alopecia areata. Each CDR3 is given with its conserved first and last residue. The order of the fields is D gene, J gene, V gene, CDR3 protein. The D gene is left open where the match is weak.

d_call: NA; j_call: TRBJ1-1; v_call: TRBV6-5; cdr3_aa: CASSAGVHTEAFF
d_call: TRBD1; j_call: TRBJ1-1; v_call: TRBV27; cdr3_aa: CASSLDRGVTEAFF
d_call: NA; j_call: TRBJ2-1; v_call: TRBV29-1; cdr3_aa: CSADLYNEQFF
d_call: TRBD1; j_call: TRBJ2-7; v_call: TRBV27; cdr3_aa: CASSSDRERDRIIYEQYF
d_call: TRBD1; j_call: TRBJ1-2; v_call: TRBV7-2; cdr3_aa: CASSPWDSPLYGYTF
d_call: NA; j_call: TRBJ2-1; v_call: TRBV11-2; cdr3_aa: CASSSGGGLRYNEQFF
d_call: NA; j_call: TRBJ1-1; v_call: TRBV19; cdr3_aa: CASSGAEAFF
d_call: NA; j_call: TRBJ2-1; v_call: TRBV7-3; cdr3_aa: CASSALGQVHEQFF
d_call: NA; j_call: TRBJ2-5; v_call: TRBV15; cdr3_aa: CATSRAWSPQETQYF
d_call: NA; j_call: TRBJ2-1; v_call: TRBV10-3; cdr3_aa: CAISEVSIGPDEQFF
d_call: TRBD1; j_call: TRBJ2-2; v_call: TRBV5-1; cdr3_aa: CASSSGTGEDTGELFF
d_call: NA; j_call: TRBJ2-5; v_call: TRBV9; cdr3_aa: CASSVVPAETQYF
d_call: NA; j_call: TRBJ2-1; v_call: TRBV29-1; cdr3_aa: CSVEGTVGNEQFF
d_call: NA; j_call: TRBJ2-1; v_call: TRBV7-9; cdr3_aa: CASSLTRSSYNEQFF
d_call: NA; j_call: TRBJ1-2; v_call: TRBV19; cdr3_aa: CASSSPGKINTNYGYTF
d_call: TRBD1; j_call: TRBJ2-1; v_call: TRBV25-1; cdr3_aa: CASSGWTGPNEQFF
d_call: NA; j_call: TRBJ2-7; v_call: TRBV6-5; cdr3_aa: CASSLGHTYEQYF
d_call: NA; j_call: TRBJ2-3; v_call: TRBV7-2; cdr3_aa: CASSSVETITNTQYF
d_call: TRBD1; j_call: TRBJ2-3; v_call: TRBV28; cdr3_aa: CASSLGDSREDTQYF
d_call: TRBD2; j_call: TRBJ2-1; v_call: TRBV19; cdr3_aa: CASSLLAGPNEQFF
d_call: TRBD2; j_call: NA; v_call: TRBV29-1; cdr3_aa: CSVARGISYEQYF
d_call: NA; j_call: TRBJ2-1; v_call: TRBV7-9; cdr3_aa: CASSLSESSYNEQFF
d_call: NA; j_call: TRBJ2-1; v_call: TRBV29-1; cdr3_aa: CSVEEGSKEGSEQFF
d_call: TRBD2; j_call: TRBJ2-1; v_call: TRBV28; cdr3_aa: CASIPAGGYNEQFF
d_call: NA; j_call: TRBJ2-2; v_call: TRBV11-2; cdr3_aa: CASSRSLRAFTGELFF
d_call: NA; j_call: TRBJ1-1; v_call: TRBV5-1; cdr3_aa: CASSYDRRWNTEAFF
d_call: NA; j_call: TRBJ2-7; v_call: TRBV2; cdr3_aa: CASNGWDPRRGEQYF
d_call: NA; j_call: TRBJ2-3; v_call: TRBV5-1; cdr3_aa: CASSSTTGRRDTQYF
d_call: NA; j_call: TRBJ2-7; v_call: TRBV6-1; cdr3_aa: CASSEDGSAYEQYF
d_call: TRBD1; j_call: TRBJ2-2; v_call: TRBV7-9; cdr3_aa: CASSHGTALIGELFF
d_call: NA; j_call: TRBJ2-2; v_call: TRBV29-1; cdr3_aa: CSGRQTNTGELFF
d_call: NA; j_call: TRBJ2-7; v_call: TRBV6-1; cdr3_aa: CASSEGGAPYEQYF
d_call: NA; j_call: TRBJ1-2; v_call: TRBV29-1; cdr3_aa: CSVVLGPGYGYTF
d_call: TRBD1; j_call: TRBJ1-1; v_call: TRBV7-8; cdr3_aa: CASRDRGNTEAFF
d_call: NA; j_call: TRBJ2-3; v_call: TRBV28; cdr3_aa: CASSPTAVGVDTQYF
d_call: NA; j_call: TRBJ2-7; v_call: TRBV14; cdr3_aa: CASSQEIAFGYEQYF
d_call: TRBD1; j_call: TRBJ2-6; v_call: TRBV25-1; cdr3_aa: CASRPTGAGANVLTF
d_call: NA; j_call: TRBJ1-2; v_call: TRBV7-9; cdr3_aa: CASSLGGLYGYTF
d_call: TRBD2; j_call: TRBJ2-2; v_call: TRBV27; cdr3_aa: CASSLASGSEWTGELFF
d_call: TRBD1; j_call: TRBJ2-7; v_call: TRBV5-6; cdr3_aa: CASSSGQSYEQYF
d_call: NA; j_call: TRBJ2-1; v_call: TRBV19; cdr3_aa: CASMLGAGTSYNEQFF
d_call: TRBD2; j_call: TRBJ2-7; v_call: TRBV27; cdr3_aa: CASSLSREGFHEQYF
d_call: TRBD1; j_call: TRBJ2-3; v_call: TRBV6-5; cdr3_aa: CASSWTGGDTQYF
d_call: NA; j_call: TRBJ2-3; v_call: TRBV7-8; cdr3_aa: CASSLESTDTQYF
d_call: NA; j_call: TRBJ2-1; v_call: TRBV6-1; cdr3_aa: CASSEGPYNEQFF
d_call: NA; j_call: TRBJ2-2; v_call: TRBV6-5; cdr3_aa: CASSIDSYTGELFF
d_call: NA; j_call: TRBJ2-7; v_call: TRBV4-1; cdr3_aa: CASSQVGTYEQYF
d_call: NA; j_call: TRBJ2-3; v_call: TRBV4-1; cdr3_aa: CASSQSGGTDHYTQYF
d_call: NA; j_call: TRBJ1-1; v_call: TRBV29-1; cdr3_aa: CSVSVNTEAFF
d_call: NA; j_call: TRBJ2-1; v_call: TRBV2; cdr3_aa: CASSEAPPSRYNEQFF
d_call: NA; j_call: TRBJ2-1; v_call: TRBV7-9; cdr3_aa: CASSLGSTNEQFF